The present entry profiles one T cell receptor beta chain with its context. This clone has just a few counts. Its antigen is currently not known. Base-call qualities are not available, and no considerably larger clone is one nucleotide away. The sample is drawn from a study of blood T cell repertoires in COVID-19 (TCRdb year 2020). Looking at the study overall: The collaborator samples originated in the United States, Italy and Spain and spanned the acute and convalescent phases of COVID-19. The prospective study material was composed of cDNA or gDNA derived from T cells, B-cell-depleted T cells, or PBMCs. Deeply sampled blood TCRbeta repertoires from subjects exposed to, actively infected with, or recovered from COVID-19 were included in the dataset. The repertoires were made available in a free public database intended to serve as a resource for research on the immune response to SARS-CoV-2. Samples came from the ongoing ImmuneRACE study (first 160 participants) plus 1,254 subjects from 6 global collaborators. Sample metadata almost always included a de-identified subject ID, COVID-19 status, age in years and sex. Where HLA class I and class II types were available, the types were taken from metadata supplied by the sample provider, not from assay-based typing.

Results the study describes overall, beyond this receptor: How much clinical and demographic metadata was included differed by source and by participant, and the metadata was provided uncurated.

V and J are truncated by 1 base and 1 base respectively, leaving an intervening sequence of 10 bases. Taken from the germline V gene, the CDR1 and CDR2 loops are SGHTA and FQGNSA. The CDR3, from cysteine to phenylalanine, totals 15 residues. Here the CDR3 DNA is all that survives: 45 bases in frame from base 1. The immunoSEQ Assay, a bias-controlled multiplex PCR, was used to amplify TCRbeta CDR3 regions from genomic DNA. Concerning the study's data processing: The number of nucleated cells in each sample was estimated from the amplification of reference gene primers within the assay. Sequence reads were collapsed and filtered to measure the absolute abundance of every unique TCRbeta CDR3 rearrangement. For each sample, productive Simpson clonality was calculated as the square root of Simpson's diversity index over productive rearrangements. TCRdb's version of the immuneACCESS table is confined to in-frame rearrangements and falls short of the full clone set. An unresolved V gene accounts for under half of the shortfall where checked; the remainder is of unknown origin. The V and J calls and the clone size are those of that table, but D and trimming were determined from the DNA. The sample table records approximately 150,000 clones; approximately 86% of these occur just once. About 4.2% of the sample rests with the top ten.

The collaborating institutions used their own protocols to collect whole blood in K2EDTA tubes. Collaborator samples were shipped for TCRbeta analysis as frozen whole blood, isolated PBMCs, or DNA extracted from either sample type. Sequencing used peripheral blood. This receptor was identified in a woman aged 60-75 years with active or convalescent COVID-19. Rearrangement joined TRBV7-2 to TRBJ2-5; TRBD1 could be the D gene, as 5 bases match. CDR3 loop: CASSLVGATQETQYF. In nucleotides, the sequence is TGTGCCAGCAGCTTAGTTGGGGCTACCCAAGAGACCCAGTACTTC.